Following are 20 T cell receptor beta chains from one sample sequenced in a study of spatial heterogeneity in lung cancer. No cognate antigen is known for these TCRs. Each CDR3 protein is one row after TCRdb ran MiXCR on the 5' RACE reads. The sample holds 7,500 to 10,000 distinct CDR3 sequences, roughly 50% seen once. Time point denoted: sample taken at primary tumor resection. Study conclusions and caveats: Intratumoral expanded alpha and beta TCR counts were found to track tumor mutation counts.

This specimen consisted of lung tumor tissue, obtained at surgery. The receptor source for this set is a female donor with early-stage non-small cell lung cancer.

This clonotype came up a few times. The rearrangement links TRBV5-4 to TRBJ2-6; D remains ambiguous. CDR1 SGHNT and CDR2 YYREEE come from the germline V gene (reference sequence). The V gene lost 4 bases and the J gene lost 4 bases, with 15 bases spanning the gap. The CDR3 is 16 residues long. In DNA, the CDR3 is TGTGCCAGCAGCCTGAGGAGCGCTACAGGGGCCAACGTCCTGACTTTC. It yields the protein CASSLRSATGANVLTF.

The chain combines TRBV10-3 with TRBJ2-6; 10 bases are shared with TRBD1. CDR3 length: 20 amino acids. Unmatched junction bases numbered 11, after V lost 3 bases and J lost 0 bases. Germline V gene sequence: CDR1 ENHRY, CDR2 SYGVKD. CDR3 in DNA: TGTGCCATCAGTGAATCCGGGACAGGGGACGCCTACTCTGGGGCCAACGTCCTGACTTTC. It specifies CAISESGTGDAYSGANVLTF.

Remarks on this clonotype: Possible read error: a much larger clone is one base away. The rearrangement joins TRBV5-1 to TRBJ2-2; D remains unclear. Germline CDR1 reads SGHRS; CDR2 reads YFSETQ. This CDR3 region has 12 residues. The CDR3 loop reads CASILNTGELFF. For the CDR3, the DNA is TGCGCCAGCATCTTGAACACCGGGGAGCTGTTTTTT.

This clonotype was observed a few times. The rearrangement links TRBV3-1 to TRBJ2-1, with 10 bases that match TRBD1. The CDR3 is 15 residues long. V was pared by 3 bases and J by 5 bases, with 4 bases of the junction left unmatched. Looked up from germline, CDR1 is LGHDT and CDR2 is YNNKEL (reference sequence). The CDR3 region has the DNA TGTGCCAGCAGCCAGACCGGGACAGGGGACAATGAGCAGTTCTTC. Protein sequence: CASSQTGTGDNEQFF.

The chain is built from TRBV20-1 and TRBJ2-1; 11 bases are shared with TRBD2. The CDR3 runs 14 residues. Germline CDR1 and CDR2: DFQATT and SNEGSKA (reference sequence). Germline trimming cut 5 bases from V and 2 bases from J; bases unmatched to any gene: 2. The CDR3 spells CSAHSGRAYNEQFF. The CDR3 DNA reads as TGCAGTGCTCATAGCGGGAGGGCCTACAATGAGCAGTTCTTC.

The chain carries TRBV6-1 and TRBJ2-7, with D unresolved. Per the germline V gene, CDR1 is MNHNS and CDR2 is SASEGT. This CDR3 spans 15 amino acids. Trimming stripped 7 bases from V and 0 bases from J, with 16 bases between. The CDR3 sequence is CASTPEVYRSYEQYF. CDR3 sequence (DNA): TGTGCCAGCACCCCGGAAGTTTACCGCTCCTACGAGCAGTACTTC.

The rearrangement joins TRBV20-1 to TRBJ2-1, with TRBD2 matching 8 bases. The V segment lost 3 bases and the J segment 10 bases; nucleotides outside the gene matches: 17. The CDR3 length is 16 residues. The germline V gene encodes CDR1 DFQATT and CDR2 SNEGSKA (reference sequence). CDR3: CSARPHRLARIEEQFF. The CDR3 nucleotides read TGCAGTGCTAGGCCCCACCGACTAGCGAGGATAGAAGAGCAGTTCTTC.

The CDR3 coding sequence is TGTGCCAGCAGCCAAGACAGCGGTTTGGAGCAGTACTTC. Amino acids: CASSQDSGLEQYF. This rearrangement joins TRBV4-2 to TRBJ2-7; possibly TRBD2 for D (5 bases). Trimming removed 0 bases from V and 7 bases from J, with 10 bases in between. The V gene's germline CDR1 is LGHNA and CDR2 YNFKEQ. This CDR3 has 13 amino acids.

The chain employs TRBV28 and TRBJ1-4; D is uncertain. The CDR3 has 12 residues. The germline gives CDR1 MDHEN, CDR2 SYDVKM. Trimming stripped 5 bases from V and 12 bases from J, with 13 bases between. DNA for the CDR3: TGTGCCAGCAGTCTCCACATCGGGGAACTGTTTTTT. Protein sequence: CASSLHIGELFF.

The V gene is TRBV20-1, the J gene TRBJ1-6; D not resolved. V was cut by 3 bases and J by 14 bases, with 8 bases left in between. The CDR3 is 10 residues long. Looked up from germline, CDR1 is DFQATT and CDR2 is SNEGSKA (reference sequence). CDR3 amino acids: CSARSVALHF. The CDR3 DNA is TGCAGTGCTAGGTCAGTGGCCCTCCACTTT.

This clonotype showed up just a few times. The V call is TRBV20-1, the J call TRBJ2-2; D is unresolved. In germline, CDR1 is DFQATT, CDR2 SNEGSKA (reference sequence). This CDR3 region has 13 residues. The V end lost 0 bases, the J end lost 4 bases, and 6 bases lay between the germline ends. CDR3 bases: TGCAGTGCTAGAGATCTGACCACCGGGGAGCTGTTTTTT. It specifies CSARDLTTGELFF.

This clonotype was detected a few times. This chain joins TRBV2 and TRBJ1-5; a weak D match, TRBD1 (5 bases). The length of the CDR3 is 14 residues. V lost 7 bases and J lost 0, with 10 bases in between. Germline assignment: CDR1 SNHLY and CDR2 FYNNEI. The CDR3 DNA follows: TGTGCCAGCACGCTCGGGGCTAGCAATCAGCCCCAGCATTTT. Protein: CASTLGASNQPQHF.

This chain joins TRBV20-1 and TRBJ2-7, with 7 bases that match TRBD1. Germline CDR1 is DFQATT and CDR2 is SNEGSKA (reference sequence). J gave up 4 bases and V 6 bases, and 6 bases lay outside the gene matches. The CDR3 extends over 12 amino acids. The DNA for the CDR3 is TGCAGTGCCGAGGGGGCAGAGTACGAGCAGTACTTC. Amino acids: CSAEGAEYEQYF.

V usage is TRBV6-5 and J usage is TRBJ1-6; D uncertain. Looked up from germline, CDR1 is MNHEY and CDR2 is SVGAGI. This CDR3 comprises 13 residues. Trimming removed 8 bases at V and 6 bases at J, with 11 bases between. The CDR3 bases are TGTGCCAGCGAGAGATCCCTTAATTCACCCCTCCACTTT. It specifies CASERSLNSPLHF.

This clonotype was detected only a few times. The CDR3 DNA reads as TGTGCCAGCAGCACAGTATCTGGAAACACCATATATTTT. Its protein is CASSTVSGNTIYF. The chain has TRBV6-5 and TRBJ1-3; D is undetermined. Trimming pared 6 bases from V and 1 base from J, leaving 7 bases between. The CDR3 is made up of 13 amino acids. Germline-derived CDR1 and CDR2 are MNHEY and SVGAGI.

The chain carries TRBV12-3 or TRBV12-4 and TRBJ1-6, with D unclear. This CDR3 has 12 residues. With 6 bases removed from V and 9 bases from J, the gap between germline ends came to 9 bases. The DNA for the CDR3 is TGTGCCAGCAGGTCCCTCGGTTCACCCCTCCACTTT. Encoded protein: CASRSLGSPLHF.

This clonotype was seen more than once but under ten times. This rearrangement joins TRBV12-3 or TRBV12-4 to TRBJ1-6, with TRBD1 identical over 7 bases. The V segment lost 6 bases and the J segment 5 bases; nucleotides outside the gene matches: 4. CDR3 length: 14 amino acids. The CDR3 loop reads CASRPGGDNSPLHF. The CDR3 region has the DNA TGTGCCAGCAGGCCAGGGGGTGATAATTCACCCCTCCACTTT.

The chain carries TRBV5-1 and TRBJ2-5, with 7 positions matching TRBD1. The germline V gene encodes CDR1 SGHRS and CDR2 YFSETQ. Trimming cost V 4 bases and J 0 bases; bases outside gene matches: 6. This CDR3 region has 15 residues. This CDR3 reads CASSQGTAYQETQYF. The CDR3 nucleotides are TGCGCCAGCAGCCAAGGGACAGCTTACCAAGAGACCCAGTACTTC.

The V and J genes are TRBV20-1 and TRBJ2-7, with 7 bases matching TRBD2. CDR1 DFQATT and CDR2 SNEGSKA come from the germline V gene (reference sequence). The length of the CDR3 is 11 residues. The V segment lost 0 bases and the J segment 9 bases; nucleotides outside the gene matches: 2. The CDR3 region is CSARDGRGQYF. The CDR3 coding sequence is TGCAGTGCTAGAGATGGGAGGGGGCAGTACTTC.

There are a few counts of this clonotype. V is TRBV24-1 and J is TRBJ1-2, with D hard to call. V shed 2 bases and J shed 4 bases, with 4 bases lying between them. The CDR3 runs to 12 residues. Per the germline V gene, CDR1 is KGHDR and CDR2 is SFDVKD. The DNA for the CDR3 is TGTGCCACCAGTGATTCCGTCTATGGCTACACCTTC. The encoded protein is CATSDSVYGYTF.